The clone carrying this T cell receptor beta chain was observed a single time. The sample originates from a study of T cell changes during pregnancy in multiple sclerosis. Assay: immunoSEQ multiplex PCR; the TCRdb copy retains only in-frame clones and omits some. The sample shows under 40,000 clones, about nine tenths of them seen only once. The CDR3 sequence is 12 residues long. With V trimmed by 8 bases and J by 5 bases, 5 bases remained unmatched. Germline V gene data show CDR1 as SNHLY and CDR2 as FYNNEI. The chain carries TRBV2 and TRBJ2-7, with TRBD2 matching over 8 bases. This TCR was sampled from a female donor with multiple sclerosis, enrolled in a pregnancy study. The sample in question was CD8+ T cells from peripheral blood mononuclear cells, obtained before pregnancy. This chain's CDR3 is CASGGRTDEQYF. The CDR3 nucleotides read TGTGCCAGCGGCGGGAGGACGGACGAGCAGTACTTC.